These 7 T cell receptor beta chains originate from one sample sequenced in a study of shared clonotypes between healthy human individuals. Profiled with immunoSEQ multiplex PCR; TCRdb holds only in-frame clones, not every one. The sample yields 650,000 to 800,000 clones, 92% seen once. Naive CD8 populations comprised CD45RO-negative cells positively selected for CCR7, excluding terminally differentiated effector memory CD45RA+ cells. Sequences were obtained from naive CD8+ T cells sorted from blood. Receptor source: a man under 40 in good health.

This clone was seen only once. The rearrangement uses TRBV5-4 and TRBJ1-2, with D possibly matching TRBD1 (6 bases). CDR3 size: 13 residues. V lost 1 base and J lost 8, with 12 bases in between. From germline, CDR1 is SGHNT and CDR2 YYREEE (reference sequence). This CDR3 reads CASSLSTGGGYTF. The CDR3 region has the DNA TGTGCCAGCAGCTTGTCGACAGGAGGCGGCTACACCTTC.

The chain links TRBV11-2 to TRBJ2-3, with TRBD2 matching over 16 bases. J gave up 4 bases and V 8 bases, and 12 bases lay outside the gene matches. The CDR3 length is 18 residues. Germline V gene data show CDR1 as SGHAT and CDR2 as FQNNGV. The CDR3 loop reads CASRTGLAGGPGADTQYF. The CDR3 nucleotides read TGTGCCAGCCGGACGGGACTAGCGGGAGGGCCAGGGGCAGATACGCAGTATTTT.

The chain uses TRBV7-9 and TRBJ1-5; unclear D gene. V shed 0 bases and J shed 8 bases, with 8 bases lying between them. CDR1 is SEHNR, CDR2 FQNEAQ, per germline (reference sequence). The CDR3 consists of 13 residues. Here the CDR3 DNA reads TGTGCCAGCAGCTTAGCAGGGTTTAAGCCCCAGCATTTT. Its translation: CASSLAGFKPQHF.

The chain combines TRBV15 with TRBJ2-7; 9 bases match TRBD1. The germline CDR1 and CDR2 sequences are LNHNV and YYDKDF (reference sequence). The CDR3 extends over 18 amino acids. With 6 bases clipped from V and 1 base from J, the junction kept 16 bases outside the gene matches. CDR3 sequence: CATSDPSKTGGSSYEQYF. In DNA form, the CDR3 reads TGTGCCACCAGTGATCCCTCTAAGACAGGGGGTAGTTCCTACGAGCAGTACTTC. Drawing the rest from reference TRBV15 and TRBJ2-7, the complete variable domain is DAMVIQNPRYQVTQFGKPVTLSCSQTLNHNVMYWYQQKSSQAPKLLFHYYDKDFNNEADTPDNFQSRRPNTSFCFLDIRSPGLGDTAMYLCATSDPSKTGGSSYEQYFGPGTRLTVT.

In this sample, this clone turned up once. This sequence joins TRBV5-6 and TRBJ2-1; possibly TRBD2 for D (5 bases). V gave up 5 bases and J gave up 7 bases, with 19 bases separating them. Germline lookup yields CDR1 SGHDT and CDR2 YYEEEE. The CDR3 is made up of 15 amino acids. For the CDR3, the DNA is TGTGCCAGCAGACGGGATCTAGACACACGGAATGAGCAGTTCTTC. This encodes CASRRDLDTRNEQFF.

The chain uses TRBV5-1 and TRBJ2-2, with 14 bases fitting TRBD2. After removal of 7 bases from V and 4 bases from J, the junction contained 3 bases not matched to a gene. The CDR3 spans 15 residues. Germline V gives CDR1 SGHRS, CDR2 YFSETQ. DNA of the CDR3: TGCGCCAGCTTCGGGACTAGCGGGAGCACCGGGGAGCTGTTTTTT. As protein: CASFGTSGSTGELFF.

This clone has just one count. The rearrangement joins TRBV27 to TRBJ2-1; D is perhaps TRBD1 (5 bases). Germline V gene sequence: CDR1 MNHEY, CDR2 SMNVEV (reference sequence). V was cut by 3 bases and J by 4 bases, with 10 bases left in between. This CDR3 spans 14 amino acids. In nucleotides, the CDR3 is TGTGCCAGCAGTTTTTCGACAGAGTACAATGAGCAGTTCTTC. Translation gives CASSFSTEYNEQFF.